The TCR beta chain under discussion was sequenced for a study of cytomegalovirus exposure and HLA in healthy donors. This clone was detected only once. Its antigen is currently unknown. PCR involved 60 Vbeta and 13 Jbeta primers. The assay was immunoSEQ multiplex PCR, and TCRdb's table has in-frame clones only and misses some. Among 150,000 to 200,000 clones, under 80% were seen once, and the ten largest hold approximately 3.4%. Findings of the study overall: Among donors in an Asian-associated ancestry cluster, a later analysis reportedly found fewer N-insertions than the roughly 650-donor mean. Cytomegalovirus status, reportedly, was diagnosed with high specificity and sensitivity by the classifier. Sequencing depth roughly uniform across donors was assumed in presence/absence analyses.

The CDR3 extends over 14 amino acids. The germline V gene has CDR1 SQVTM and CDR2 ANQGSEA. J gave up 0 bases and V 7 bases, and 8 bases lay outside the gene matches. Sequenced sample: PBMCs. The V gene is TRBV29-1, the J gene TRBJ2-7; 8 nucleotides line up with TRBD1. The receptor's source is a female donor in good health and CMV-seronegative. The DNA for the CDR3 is TGCAGCGCCGTTGGACAGGGTACCTCCTACGAGCAGTACTTC. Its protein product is CSAVGQGTSYEQYF.